These 23 T cell receptor beta chains came from one sample sequenced in a study of T cells in Graves' hyperthyroidism and ophthalmopathy. It was RNA transcripts that yielded the amplified TCR beta CDR3 regions. First-round RT-PCR targeting the TCR CDR3 was performed with the HTBI primer set. TCRdb itself ran the multiplex PCR reads through MiXCR, one entry per CDR3 protein. Of roughly 500,000 distinct CDR3 sequences in the sample, 46% were seen once. The sample was peripheral blood or thyroid tissue (not recorded which). Every receptor here comes from an adult woman with Graves' disease, either hyperthyroidism or ophthalmopathy (not recorded which).

The CDR3 bases are TGTGCCAGTAGTACCCCGGACGTAAAACTGTTTTTT. Residues: CASSTPDVKLFF. This rearrangement joins TRBV19 to TRBJ1-4, with D hard to call. Germline V gives CDR1 LNHDA, CDR2 SQIVND (reference sequence). The CDR3 sequence is 12 residues long. Trimming stripped 4 bases from V and 10 bases from J, with 10 bases between.

The chain couples TRBV13 to TRBJ1-4, with 7 bases that match TRBD1. CDR1 is PRHDT and CDR2 is FYEKMQ in the germline V gene (reference sequence). There are 15 residues in the CDR3. Trimming removed 6 bases from V and 8 bases from J; junction bases left unmatched: 12. CDR3 region: CASRRSGTAREKLFF. As DNA, the CDR3 is TGTGCCAGCAGGCGGTCGGGGACAGCACGGGAAAAACTGTTTTTT.

This clonotype was recorded many times. V usage is TRBV20-1 and J usage is TRBJ1-5; the D is unclear. Germline-derived CDR1 and CDR2 are DFQATT and SNEGSKA (reference sequence). V shed 0 bases and J shed 5 bases, with 11 bases lying between them. The CDR3 is made up of 14 amino acids. CDR3 nucleotide sequence: TGCAGTGCTAGAGATCCCCTCGGCCATCAGCCCCAGCATTTT. This sequence encodes CSARDPLGHQPQHF.

V gene TRBV28 combines with J gene TRBJ1-1, with D tentatively TRBD1 (5 bases). The V end was cut by 9 bases, the J end by 6 bases, with 17 bases between. There are 13 residues in the CDR3. Germline V gene data show CDR1 as MDHEN and CDR2 as SYDVKM. CDR3 DNA sequence: TGTGCCAGTTATCAGGGTTCTTGGGCTGAAGCTTTCTTT. This sequence encodes CASYQGSWAEAFF.

In its sample, this clonotype was seen many times. The chain's CDR3 is CASSAGRTEAFF. In DNA form, the CDR3 reads TGTGCCAGTAGTGCCGGAAGAACTGAAGCTTTCTTT. The chain uses TRBV19 and TRBJ1-1; D is ambiguous. CDR1 is LNHDA and CDR2 is SQIVND in the germline V gene (reference sequence). Trimming stripped 5 bases from V and 5 bases from J, with 9 bases between. The CDR3 consists of 12 residues.

The chain has TRBV7-9 and TRBJ2-6; TRBD1 is a possible D gene (6 bases). Germline values: CDR1 SEHNR, CDR2 FQNEAQ (reference sequence). The CDR3 covers 16 residues. V shed 5 bases and J shed 0 bases, with 11 bases lying between them. CDR3 DNA sequence: TGTGCCAGCAGCCCCGACAGGAGCTCTGGGGCCAACGTCCTGACTTTC. Translated, it gives CASSPDRSSGANVLTF.

V and J are TRBV18 and TRBJ1-1; tentatively, D is TRBD1 (6 bases). There are 15 residues in the CDR3. Trimming took 6 bases from V and 0 from J, leaving 14 bases between them. The germline gives CDR1 KGHSH, CDR2 LQKENI. DNA for the CDR3: TGTGCCAGCTCGGACAGACCACTACTGAACACTGAAGCTTTCTTT. Its protein is CASSDRPLLNTEAFF.

This clonotype was recorded at least ten times. The chain is built from TRBV5-1 and TRBJ2-5, with D tentatively TRBD1 (5 bases). In germline, CDR1 is SGHRS, CDR2 YFSETQ. Trimming cost V 4 bases and J 5 bases, with 12 bases left between them. CDR3 length: 13 amino acids. The CDR3 here is CASSIQAGETQYF. Written as DNA, the CDR3 is TGCGCCAGCAGCATACAGGCCGGGGAGACCCAGTACTTC.

This clonotype was seen only a few times. The CDR3 DNA is TGTGCCACCAGCACGGGACAGGGAGGGGAAAAACTGTTTTTT. Protein: CATSTGQGGEKLFF. This chain connects TRBV15 to TRBJ1-4; 9 nucleotides line up with TRBD1. CDR1 and CDR2 from the germline V gene are LNHNV and YYDKDF (reference sequence). There are 14 residues in the CDR3. The V segment lost 4 bases and the J segment 8 bases; nucleotides outside the gene matches: 5.

The V gene is TRBV20-1, the J gene TRBJ2-2; D not certain. V shed 3 bases and J shed 4 bases, with 18 bases lying between them. CDR1 is DFQATT and CDR2 is SNEGSKA in the germline V gene (reference sequence). This CDR3 comprises 16 residues. CDR3 residues: CSASALRASSTGELFF. For the CDR3, the DNA is TGCAGTGCTAGCGCATTGAGAGCCTCGAGCACCGGGGAGCTGTTTTTT.

This clonotype was seen repeatedly, ten times or more. This rearrangement joins TRBV20-1 to TRBJ1-1, with D maybe TRBD1 (6 bases). Deletions cut 3 bases from V and 1 base from J, with 12 bases between. This CDR3 region has 14 residues. Germline V gives CDR1 DFQATT, CDR2 SNEGSKA (reference sequence). The CDR3 loop reads CSASLQGPNTEAFF. The CDR3 DNA sequence: TGCAGTGCTAGTCTACAGGGACCGAACACTGAAGCTTTCTTT.

This clonotype was seen a few times. The chain has TRBV4-1 and TRBJ1-5; tentatively, D is TRBD1 (6 bases). Germline lookup yields CDR1 MGHRA and CDR2 YSYEKL. V was cut by 1 base and J by 0 bases, with 10 bases left in between. The CDR3 is 16 residues long. This CDR3 is CASSQGTDYSNQPQHF. CDR3 nucleotide sequence: TGCGCCAGCAGCCAAGGGACAGATTATAGCAATCAGCCCCAGCATTTT.

This chain links TRBV20-1 with TRBJ1-1, with D tentatively TRBD1 (6 bases). This CDR3 comprises 13 residues. Germline V gene data show CDR1 as DFQATT and CDR2 as SNEGSKA (reference sequence). Trimming took 6 bases from V and 2 from J, leaving 13 bases between them. The CDR3: CSAPTGTNTEAFF. CDR3 DNA: TGCAGTGCCCCGACAGGAACTAACACTGAAGCTTTCTTT.

This clonotype was picked up many times. The rearrangement uses TRBV5-1 and TRBJ2-7; tentatively, D is TRBD1 (5 bases). Per the germline V gene, CDR1 is SGHRS and CDR2 is YFSETQ. Trimming shortened V by 4 bases and J by 3 bases, and 14 bases separated the two germline ends. This CDR3 has 14 amino acids. DNA of the CDR3: TGCGCCAGCAGCCTCCAGGGTCGTGGCTACGAGCAGTACTTC. Translation: CASSLQGRGYEQYF.

Worth noting for this clonotype: The conserved closing phenylalanine or tryptophan is absent in this CDR3, likely reflecting a read error. The V gene is TRBV7-8, the J gene TRBJ1-6; D may be TRBD1 (5 bases). The CDR3 sequence is 13 residues long. Trimming cost V 5 bases and J 10 bases, with 12 bases left between them. Germline CDR1 and CDR2: SGHVS and FQNEAQ. This chain's CDR3 is CASSPAGESPLHL. In DNA, the CDR3 is TGTGCCAGCAGCCCCGCGGGGGAATCACCCCTCCACCTT.

The V call is TRBV12-3 or TRBV12-4, the J call TRBJ2-7; 11 nucleotides align to TRBD2. After removal of 7 bases from V and 6 bases from J, the junction contained 8 bases not matched to a gene. The CDR3 loop spans 14 amino acids. CDR3 region: CASTISGGAVEQYF. The CDR3 nucleotides are TGTGCCAGCACCATTAGCGGGGGGGCCGTCGAGCAGTACTTC.

The rearrangement links TRBV20-1 to TRBJ2-2; no clear D gene. Trimming left V 5 bases short and J 7 bases short, with 14 bases between. The CDR3 contains 13 residues. Germline V CDR1 and CDR2: DFQATT, SNEGSKA (reference sequence). CDR3 nucleotides: TGCAGTGCTTACGTTGGTGGCAGCGGGGAGCTGTTTTTT. It specifies CSAYVGGSGELFF.

The chain has TRBV28 and TRBJ2-7; possibly TRBD1 or TRBD2 for D (5 bases each). This CDR3 is built from 15 residues. Trimming removed 3 bases at V and 8 bases at J, with 20 bases between. Germline lookup yields CDR1 MDHEN and CDR2 SYDVKM. CDR3 sequence (DNA): TGTGCCAGCAGTTTGGACTGGGGACGACCTACGAAGCAGTACTTC. Translated, it gives CASSLDWGRPTKQYF. Filled out from reference TRBV28 and TRBJ2-7, the complete variable domain reads DVKVTQSSRYLVKRTGEKVFLECVQDMDHENMFWYRQDPGLGLRLIYFSYDVKMKEKGDIPEGYSVSREKKERFSLILESASTNQTSMYLCASSLDWGRPTKQYFGPGTRLTVT.

Points on this clonotype: At one end, the junction sequence differs from germline, possibly due to a read error. The genes are TRBV20-1 and TRBJ1-4; D call uncertain. The CDR3 runs 15 residues. Germline V gene lookup returns CDR1 DFQATT and CDR2 SNEGSKA (reference sequence). The CDR3 nucleotides are TGCAGTGCTAGAGGTCCCCCCAGACTGCTTGAAAAGCTGTTTTTT. It codes for CSARGPPRLLEKLFF.

This clonotype was detected ten times or more. This rearrangement joins TRBV4-3 to TRBJ1-5, with D possibly matching TRBD1 (5 bases). V was pared by 1 base and J by 7 bases, with 14 bases between. The CDR3 is 15 amino acids. CDR1 and CDR2 (germline): LGHNA, YSLEER. CDR3 in amino acids: CASSQGSNRNQPQHF. The CDR3 DNA reads as TGCGCCAGCAGCCAAGGTTCAAACAGGAACCAGCCCCAGCATTTT.

This clonotype was seen more than once but under ten times. The chain carries TRBV29-1 and TRBJ2-5; TRBD2 agrees at 8 bases. Losses at the gene ends were 4 bases for V and 5 bases for J; bases not matched to a gene: 3. The CDR3 runs 12 residues. Per the germline V gene, CDR1 is SQVTM and CDR2 is ANQGSEA. In DNA, the CDR3 is TGCAGCGTTGGGGGCGGGGGGGAGACCCAGTACTTC. Residues: CSVGGGGETQYF. Looking up the rest from reference TRBV29-1 and TRBJ2-5 gives the full variable domain: SAVISQKPSRDICQRGTSLTIQCQVDSQVTMMFWYRQQPGQSLTLIATANQGSEATYESGFVIDKFPISRPNLTFSTLTVSNMSPEDSSIYLCSVGGGGETQYFGPGTRLLVL.

Only a few counts were recorded for this clonotype. The chain has TRBV15 and TRBJ1-1, with a possible D match to TRBD1 (5 bases). CDR1 and CDR2 (germline): LNHNV, YYDKDF (reference sequence). The CDR3 is 15 amino acids. V was clipped by 1 base and J by 6 bases, with 15 bases between them. The CDR3: CATSRVAGARAEAFF. The CDR3 coding sequence is TGTGCCACCAGCAGAGTAGCCGGGGCCCGGGCTGAAGCTTTCTTT.

This clonotype showed up many times. The chain uses TRBV19 and TRBJ2-7; 9 nucleotides match TRBD2. The CDR3 contains 16 residues. Germline CDR1 LNHDA, CDR2 SQIVND (reference sequence). The V gene end was trimmed by 3 bases and the J gene end by 3 bases; junction bases not matched to a gene: 9. This CDR3 is CASSIGRSSGNYEQYF. The CDR3 DNA reads TGTGCCAGTAGTATTGGGAGGTCTAGCGGGAACTACGAGCAGTACTTC. The entire variable domain, with the rest obtained from reference TRBV19 and TRBJ2-7, is as follows: DGGITQSPKYLFRKEGQNVTLSCEQNLNHDAMYWYRQDPGQGLRLIYYSQIVNDFQKGDIAEGYSVSREKKESFPLTVTSAQKNPTAFYLCASSIGRSSGNYEQYFGPGTRLTVT.